This T cell receptor (beta chain) originates from a study of blood T cell repertoires in COVID-19. CDR1 SGHVS and CDR2 FQNEAQ come from the germline V gene. Trimming removed 0 bases at V and 6 bases at J, with 3 bases between. The CDR3 is 12 amino acids. Profiled with immunoSEQ multiplex PCR; TCRdb holds only in-frame clones, not every one. The sample holds 120,000 or so clones, around 81% seen once. This clonotype originated in a man aged 55 to 70 with acute or convalescent COVID-19. The rearrangement uses TRBV7-8 and TRBJ2-1; the D is unclear. The sequencing sample was made of peripheral blood. DNA for the CDR3: TGTGCCAGCAGCTTAGCGAGCAATGAGCAGTTCTTC. This gives the protein CASSLASNEQFF.